This is a list of T cell receptor beta chains from one sample in a study of T cells in Graves' hyperthyroidism and ophthalmopathy. TCRdb called the multiplex PCR reads again in MiXCR, with one record for every CDR3 protein. The data hold around 600,000 distinct CDR3 sequences, with 45% observed a single time. Sequenced sample: peripheral blood or thyroid tissue (not recorded which). These TCRs come from an adult man with Graves' disease, either hyperthyroidism or ophthalmopathy (not recorded which). CDR3s include the opening cysteine and the closing phenylalanine or tryptophan. A D gene is named only where the DNA matches it firmly. Clone size appears in some rows only: once, few, many, or a class for an expanded clone.

CDR3nt	CDR3aa	d_gene	abundance	v_gene	j_gene
TGTGCCAGCATCCCCATTCCGGGACACTTCTACGAGCAGTACTTC	CASIPIPGHFYEQYF	NA	few	TRBV2	TRBJ2-7
TGTGCCAGCATAAGGGGGTTATCCTACGAGCAGTACTTC	CASIRGLSYEQYF	NA	once	TRBV7-9	TRBJ2-7
TGTGCCAGCATTAGGGGGGACAGGAGTGTGGTTGGCTACACCTTC	CASIRGDRSVVGYTF	TRBD1	NA	TRBV12-3/TRBV12-4	TRBJ1-2
TGTGCCACCAGTGTCCGAAACCCGGGATCCAGGGCTTTCTTT	CATSVRNPGSRAFF	NA	once	TRBV24-1	TRBJ1-1
TGTGCCAGCAGTGCTAGACAGGGGACATCTTTTTCCCGTTCTGAAGCTTTCTTT	CASSARQGTSFSRSEAFF	TRBD1	NA	TRBV2	TRBJ1-1
TGTGCCAGCAGCTTAGCTATTACAGACAATGCCCAGTACTTC	CASSLAITDNAQYF	NA	NA	TRBV7-2	TRBJ2-5
TGCAGCGCGACATTGGGAACAAACTATGGCTACACCTTC	CSATLGTNYGYTF	NA	many	TRBV29-1	TRBJ1-2
TGTGCCATCAGTGACAGGACAGGTAGCAATCAGCCCCAGCATTTT	CAISDRTGSNQPQHF	TRBD1	NA	TRBV10-3	TRBJ1-5
TGTGCCAGCAGTATGCACAGGGGGACTTCACGAACTAATGAAAAACTGTTTTTT	CASSMHRGTSRTNEKLFF	TRBD1	NA	TRBV6-1	TRBJ1-4
TGCGCCAGCAGCTTGGCCTTAGTCGAACAGGGGTCTGAAGCTTTCTTT	CASSLALVEQGSEAFF	TRBD1	NA	TRBV5-1	TRBJ1-1
TGTGCCAGCAGTTACTCAAGGACCTACGAGCAGTACTTC	CASSYSRTYEQYF	NA	NA	TRBV6-2/TRBV6-3	TRBJ2-7
TGCAGCGCCGGTACTGGGCAGGGGGCAAAATATGGCTACACCTTC	CSAGTGQGAKYGYTF	TRBD1	NA	TRBV29-1	TRBJ1-2
TGCAGTGCTGCACTAGCGGAAGAGACCCAGTACTTC	CSAALAEETQYF	TRBD2	many	TRBV20-1	TRBJ2-5
TGTGCCAGCAGCGCTGACAGGTTGTCGACTGAAGCTTTCTTT	CASSADRLSTEAFF	NA	few	TRBV6-6	TRBJ1-1
TGTGCCAGCAGTGAGCAGCACTACGAGCAGTACTTC	CASSEQHYEQYF	NA	many	TRBV2	TRBJ2-7
TGTGCTAGCAGCTTAGGGGCAGGGGATTTATCTAATTCACCCCTCCACTTT	CASSLGAGDLSNSPLHF	NA	NA	TRBV7-7	TRBJ1-6
TGTGCCAGCAGCGTAGACGGGACACGGAATCAGCCCCAGCATTTT	CASSVDGTRNQPQHF	NA	NA	TRBV9	TRBJ1-5
TGTGCCAGTAGTCCTCTAGCGGGGTCAGTTGAGCAGTACTTC	CASSPLAGSVEQYF	TRBD2	NA	TRBV19	TRBJ2-7
TGTGCCAGCAGCATCCTTGGACAGGGGGCCCCCACTGAAGCTTTCTTT	CASSILGQGAPTEAFF	TRBD1	few	TRBV2	TRBJ1-1
TGTGCCAGCAGCCCCCGACAGGGAGTGGGCTATGGCTACACCTTC	CASSPRQGVGYGYTF	TRBD1	few	TRBV9	TRBJ1-2
TGCGCCAGCAGCCCACAGACCGGGATCCCCTACTACTACGAGCAGTACTTC	CASSPQTGIPYYYEQYF	NA	NA	TRBV7-8	TRBJ2-7
TGCAGTGCAAGGGACAGGGTGCATCAGCCCCAGCATTTT	CSARDRVHQPQHF	TRBD1	many	TRBV20-1	TRBJ1-5
TGCAGCGTTGTGGAGGGACCCAATGAGCAGTTCTTC	CSVVEGPNEQFF	NA	once	TRBV29-1	TRBJ2-1
TGCAGTGCTGGAAAGGGACAGGGTTATAATTCACCCCTCCACTTT	CSAGKGQGYNSPLHF	TRBD1	once	TRBV20-1	TRBJ1-6
TGCGCCAGCAGCTTGAGTGCCCGAGTCGCTGAAGCTTTCTTT	CASSLSARVAEAFF	NA	NA	TRBV5-1	TRBJ1-1
TGCAGTGCTAGAGACATAAAGGAGGACACTGAAGCTTTCTTT	CSARDIKEDTEAFF	NA	many	TRBV20-1	TRBJ1-1
TGTGCCATCAGTTCCGGACTAGCATCAGAGACCCAGTACTTC	CAISSGLASETQYF	TRBD2	NA	TRBV10-3	TRBJ2-5
TGCAGCGTGCTACAGGGCTACGAGCAGTACTTC	CSVLQGYEQYF	NA	many	TRBV29-1	TRBJ2-7
TGCAGCACGGTGGGAGGTGATTCACCCCTCCACTTT	CSTVGGDSPLHF	NA	NA	TRBV29-1	TRBJ1-6
TGCAGTGCCAGGCGGGGGGGCACTGAAGCTTTCTTT	CSARRGGTEAFF	NA	NA	TRBV20-1	TRBJ1-1
TGCAGCGTGGACCAGGGGGCGCACAGCATGCAGTACTTC	CSVDQGAHSMQYF	TRBD1	NA	TRBV29-1	TRBJ2-7
TGCAGCGTTGAAATCTCTCGCACAGGGTACGACTATGGCTACACCTTC	CSVEISRTGYDYGYTF	NA	many	TRBV29-1	TRBJ1-2
TGTGCCATCAGTAACGGGGCAGTCTATGGCTACACCTTC	CAISNGAVYGYTF	NA	many	TRBV10-3	TRBJ1-2
TGTGCCAGCGACGGAGGGAGACACGACCATTATAGCAATCAGCCCCAGCATTTT	CASDGGRHDHYSNQPQHF	NA	NA	TRBV10-3	TRBJ1-5
TGTGCCAGCAGTGCCCCCCCGGGACAGGGGGCCTACGTCCTGACTTTC	CASSAPPGQGAYVLTF	TRBD1	few	TRBV2	TRBJ2-6
TGTGCCAGCAGTTCCGGGACAGCCAACCGACAAGAGACCCAGTACTTC	CASSSGTANRQETQYF	TRBD1	NA	TRBV7-2	TRBJ2-5
TGTGCCAGCAGCCCCCGGGGTCCCGCCCAGCATTTT	CASSPRGPAQHF	NA	NA	TRBV7-9	TRBJ1-5
TGCAGCGTCGCCTTGGGACAGGAACTTGCAACTAATGAAAAACTGTTTTTT	CSVALGQELATNEKLFF	TRBD1	NA	TRBV29-1	TRBJ1-4
TGCAGTGCTAGGGCAGGGCAAGATACGCAGTACTTC	CSARAGQDTQYF	NA	NA	TRBV20-1	TRBJ2-7
TGCGCCAGCAGCTCCGGGACCCTAGAGACCCAGTACTTC	CASSSGTLETQYF	NA	few	TRBV10-1	TRBJ2-5
TGTGCCACCCCCGGAGGGCTGAACACTGAAGCTTTCTTT	CATPGGLNTEAFF	NA	few	TRBV2	TRBJ1-1